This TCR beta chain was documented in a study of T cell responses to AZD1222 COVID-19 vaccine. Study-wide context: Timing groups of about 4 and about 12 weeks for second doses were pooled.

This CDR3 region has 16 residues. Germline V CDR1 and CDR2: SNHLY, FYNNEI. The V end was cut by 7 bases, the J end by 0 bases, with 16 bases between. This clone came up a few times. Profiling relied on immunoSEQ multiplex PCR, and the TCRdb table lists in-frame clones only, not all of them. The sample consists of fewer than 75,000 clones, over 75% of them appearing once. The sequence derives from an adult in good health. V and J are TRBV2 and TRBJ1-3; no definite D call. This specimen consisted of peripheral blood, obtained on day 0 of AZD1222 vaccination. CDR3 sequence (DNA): TGTGCCAGCATCCCTAAGAGAGTGCCCTCTGGAAACACCATATATTTT. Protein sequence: CASIPKRVPSGNTIYF.